This entry describes one T cell receptor (beta chain). The sample is drawn from a study of control samples from healthy donors and cancer patients. Generated by immunoSEQ multiplex PCR, the TCRdb table keeps only in-frame clones and is missing some. The sample lists about 120,000 clones, 89% occurring once. This CDR3 has 14 amino acids. Trimming pared 3 bases from V and 7 bases from J, leaving 15 bases between. From germline, CDR1 is ENHRY and CDR2 SYGVKD. Sequences were obtained from blood. This sequence was found in a man aged 50 or older in good health. The chain employs TRBV10-3 and TRBJ1-2; tentative D call: TRBD1 (5 bases). In nucleotides, the CDR3 is TGTGCCATCAGTGAAGAAGTTGTTGGGGGTGGCTACACCTTC. Protein product: CAISEEVVGGGYTF.